These 9 T cell receptor beta chains were sequenced from one sample in a study of graft-versus-host responses after intestinal transplantation. Their antigens remain unidentified. Sequencing used immunoSEQ multiplex PCR; TCRdb keeps in-frame clones, though not all of them. Found here are 90,000 to 100,000 clones, around 90% of them singletons; the top ten hold about 0.45%. Sample: unstimulated CD8+ T cells sorted from spleen or lymph node cells, taken before intestinal transplant. All receptors derive from a human donor who received an intestinal transplant.

This clone was detected only once. The chain combines TRBV7-2 with TRBJ2-5, with a possible D match to TRBD2 (6 bases). Deletions cut 8 bases from V and 1 base from J, with 20 bases between. Germline-derived CDR1 and CDR2 are SGHTA and FQGNSA. This CDR3 spans 16 amino acids. CDR3 sequence reads: CASGKGRGDPQETQYF. DNA of the CDR3: TGTGCCAGCGGGAAGGGGCGCGGGGACCCCCAAGAGACCCAGTACTTC.

The rearrangement links TRBV2 to TRBJ1-3, with D unresolved. CDR3 length: 11 amino acids. Germline CDR1 and CDR2: SNHLY and FYNNEI. The ends were cut back, 10 bases at V and 4 bases at J, with 8 bases in the middle. CDR3 DNA: TGTGCCACCCGAGGGGGAAACACCATATATTTT. The encoded protein is CATRGGNTIYF.

This clone came up a few times. CDR3 sequence: CASTGADNEQFF. CDR3 DNA sequence: TGCGCCAGCACGGGAGCGGACAATGAGCAGTTCTTC. The V and J genes are TRBV5-1 and TRBJ2-1, with a possible D match to TRBD2 (6 bases). The CDR3 has 12 residues. Looked up from germline, CDR1 is SGHRS and CDR2 is YFSETQ. Trimming took 6 bases from V and 5 from J, leaving 9 bases between them.

This rearrangement joins TRBV4-1 to TRBJ2-1; 7 nucleotides match TRBD2. Germline values: CDR1 MGHRA, CDR2 YSYEKL. J gave up 4 bases and V 4 bases, and 7 bases lay outside the gene matches. The CDR3 runs 15 residues. The chain's CDR3 is CASSPTSGEYNEQFF. In DNA form, the CDR3 reads TGCGCCAGCAGCCCAACAAGCGGGGAATACAATGAGCAGTTCTTC.

This clone has a single count. Within the sample, other DNA sequences also encode this same CDR3. This chain uses TRBV30 with TRBJ1-5, with TRBD1 matching 10 bases. V was pared by 3 bases and J by 4 bases, with 3 bases of the junction left unmatched. The germline V gene encodes CDR1 GTSNPN and CDR2 SVGIG (reference sequence). The CDR3 runs to 14 residues. As DNA, the CDR3 is TGTGCCTGGAGCGAGGGACAGGGGAATCAGCCCCAGCATTTT. Amino acids: CAWSEGQGNQPQHF.

The genes are TRBV6-1 and TRBJ2-5; D is undetermined. The end of the DNA fits TRBJ2-7 better, so the J call may be wrong. The CDR3 contains 17 residues. Germline-derived CDR1 and CDR2 are MNHNS and SASEGT. CDR3 in amino acids: CASSEDTNSLSSYEQYF. Written as DNA, the CDR3 is TGTGCCAGCAGTGAAGATACCAACAGTTTGAGCTCCTACGAGCAGTACTTC.

The chain employs TRBV7-9 and TRBJ1-4, with 7 positions matching TRBD1. Germline V gene lookup returns CDR1 SEHNR and CDR2 FQNEAQ (reference sequence). The CDR3 length is 16 residues. Losses at the gene ends were 11 bases for V and 0 bases for J; bases not matched to a gene: 12. CDR3 nucleotides: TGTGCCTTCCTAGGGGACAGTGACGCAACTAATGAAAAACTGTTTTTT. Its translation is CAFLGDSDATNEKLFF.

With respect to this clone: Other nucleotide sequences in the sample specify the same CDR3. V and J are TRBV29-1 and TRBJ2-7; TRBD2 matches 11 bases. J lost 4 bases, V lost 6 bases, and 2 bases had no gene match. The CDR3 contains 12 residues. Germline CDR1 SQVTM, CDR2 ANQGSEA. CDR3 DNA sequence: TGCAGCGTGCTAGCGGGGGGTTACGAGCAGTACTTC. Protein: CSVLAGGYEQYF.

This clone was counted once. This rearrangement joins TRBV28 to TRBJ1-2, with 8 bases that match TRBD1. The CDR3 extends over 13 amino acids. The germline V gene encodes CDR1 MDHEN and CDR2 SYDVKM. Trimming removed 6 bases from V and 4 bases from J; junction bases left unmatched: 4. CDR3 amino acids: CASSFDRGYGYTF. CDR3 in DNA: TGTGCCAGCAGCTTCGACAGGGGCTATGGCTACACCTTC.